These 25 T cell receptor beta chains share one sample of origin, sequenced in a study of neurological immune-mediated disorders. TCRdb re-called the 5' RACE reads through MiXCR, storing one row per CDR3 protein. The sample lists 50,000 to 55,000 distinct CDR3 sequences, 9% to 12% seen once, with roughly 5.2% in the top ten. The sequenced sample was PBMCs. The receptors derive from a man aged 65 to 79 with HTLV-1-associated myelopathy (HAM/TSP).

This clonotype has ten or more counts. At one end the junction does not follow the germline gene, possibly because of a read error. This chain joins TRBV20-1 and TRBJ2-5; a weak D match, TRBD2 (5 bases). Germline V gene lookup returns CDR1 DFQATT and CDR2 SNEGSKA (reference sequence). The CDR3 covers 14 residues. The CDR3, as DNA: TGCAGTACTAGAGTAGGGCTGAACCAAGAGACCCAGTACTTC. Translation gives CSTRVGLNQETQYF.

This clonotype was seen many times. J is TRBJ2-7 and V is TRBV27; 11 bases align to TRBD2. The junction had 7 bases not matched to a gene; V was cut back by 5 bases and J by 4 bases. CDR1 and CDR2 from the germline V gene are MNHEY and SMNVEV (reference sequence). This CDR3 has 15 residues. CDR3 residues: CASSIGTSGNYEQYF. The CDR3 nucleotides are TGTGCCAGCAGTATCGGGACTAGCGGAAATTACGAGCAGTACTTC.

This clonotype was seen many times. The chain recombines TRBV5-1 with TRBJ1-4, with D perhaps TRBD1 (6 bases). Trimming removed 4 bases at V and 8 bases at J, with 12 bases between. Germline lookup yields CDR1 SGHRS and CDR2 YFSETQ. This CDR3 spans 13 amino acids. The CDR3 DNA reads TGCGCCAGCAGCCTGGGGGGCGGAGAAAAACTGTTTTTT. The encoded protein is CASSLGGGEKLFF.

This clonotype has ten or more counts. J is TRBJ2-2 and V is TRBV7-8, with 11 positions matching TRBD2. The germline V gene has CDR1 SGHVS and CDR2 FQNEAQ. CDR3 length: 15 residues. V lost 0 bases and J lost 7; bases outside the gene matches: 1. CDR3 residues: CASSLAGTSGGELFF. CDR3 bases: TGTGCCAGCAGCTTAGCCGGGACTAGCGGCGGGGAGCTGTTTTTT.

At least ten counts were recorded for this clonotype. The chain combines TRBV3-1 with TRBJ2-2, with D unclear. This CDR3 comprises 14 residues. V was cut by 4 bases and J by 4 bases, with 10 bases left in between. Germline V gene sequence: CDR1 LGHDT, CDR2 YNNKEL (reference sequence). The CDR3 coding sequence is TGTGCCAGCAGCCCAGAGGTGTTCACCGGGGAGCTGTTTTTT. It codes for CASSPEVFTGELFF.

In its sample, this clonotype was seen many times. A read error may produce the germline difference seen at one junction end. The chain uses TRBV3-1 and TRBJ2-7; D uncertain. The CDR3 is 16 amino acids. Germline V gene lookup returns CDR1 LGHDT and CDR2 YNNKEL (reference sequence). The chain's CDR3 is CASSQEWGGLSHEQYF. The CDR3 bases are TGTGCCAGCAGCCAAGAATGGGGTGGTCTCTCCCACGAGCAGTACTTC.

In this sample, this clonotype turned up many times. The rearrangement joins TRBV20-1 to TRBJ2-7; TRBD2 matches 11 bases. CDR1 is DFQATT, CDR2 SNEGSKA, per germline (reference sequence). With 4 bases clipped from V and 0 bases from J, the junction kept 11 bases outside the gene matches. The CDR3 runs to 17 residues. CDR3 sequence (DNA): TGCAGTGCTAATCGGCTAGCGGGAGGATCCTTCTCCTACGAGCAGTACTTC. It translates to CSANRLAGGSFSYEQYF.

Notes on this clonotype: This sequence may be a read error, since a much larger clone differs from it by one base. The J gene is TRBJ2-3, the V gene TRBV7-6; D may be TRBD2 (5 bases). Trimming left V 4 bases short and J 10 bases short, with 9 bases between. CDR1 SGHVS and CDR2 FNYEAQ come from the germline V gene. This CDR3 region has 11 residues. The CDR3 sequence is CASSYSVAQYF. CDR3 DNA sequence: TGTGCCAGCAGCTATAGCGTGGCGCAGTATTTT.

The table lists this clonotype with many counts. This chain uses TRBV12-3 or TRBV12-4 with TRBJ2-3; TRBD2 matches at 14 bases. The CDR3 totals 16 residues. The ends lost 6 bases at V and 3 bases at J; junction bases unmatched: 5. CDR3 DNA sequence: TGTGCCAGCAGACCGGGGACTAGCGGGAGAACAGATACGCAGTATTTT. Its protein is CASRPGTSGRTDTQYF.

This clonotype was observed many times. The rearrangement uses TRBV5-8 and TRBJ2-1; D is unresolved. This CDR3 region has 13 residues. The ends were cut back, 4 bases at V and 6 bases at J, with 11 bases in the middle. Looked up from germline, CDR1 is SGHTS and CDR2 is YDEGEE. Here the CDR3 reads CASSLRLFNEQFF. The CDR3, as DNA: TGTGCCAGCAGCCTCCGACTGTTCAATGAGCAGTTCTTC. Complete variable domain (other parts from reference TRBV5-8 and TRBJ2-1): EAGVTQSPTHLIKTRGQQATLRCSPISGHTSVYWYQQALGLGLQFLLWYDEGEERNRGNFPPRFSGRQFPNYSSELNVNALELEDSALYLCASSLRLFNEQFFGPGTRLTVL.

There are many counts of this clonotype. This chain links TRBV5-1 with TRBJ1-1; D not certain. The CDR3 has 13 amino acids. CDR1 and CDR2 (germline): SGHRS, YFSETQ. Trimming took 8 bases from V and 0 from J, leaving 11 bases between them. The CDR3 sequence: CASRISMNTEAFF. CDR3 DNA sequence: TGCGCCAGTCGTATATCGATGAACACTGAAGCTTTCTTT. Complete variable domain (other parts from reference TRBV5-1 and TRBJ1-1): KAGVTQTPRYLIKTRGQQVTLSCSPISGHRSVSWYQQTPGQGLQFLFEYFSETQRNKGNFPGRFSGRQFSNSRSEMNVSTLELGDSALYLCASRISMNTEAFFGQGTRLTVV.

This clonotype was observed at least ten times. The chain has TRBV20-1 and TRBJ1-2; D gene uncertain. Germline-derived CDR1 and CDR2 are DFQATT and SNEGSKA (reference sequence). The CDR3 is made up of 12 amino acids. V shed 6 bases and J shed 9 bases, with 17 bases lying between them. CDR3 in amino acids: CSAHLEALSYTF. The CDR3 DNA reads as TGCAGTGCCCATCTGGAGGCGCTAAGCTACACCTTC.

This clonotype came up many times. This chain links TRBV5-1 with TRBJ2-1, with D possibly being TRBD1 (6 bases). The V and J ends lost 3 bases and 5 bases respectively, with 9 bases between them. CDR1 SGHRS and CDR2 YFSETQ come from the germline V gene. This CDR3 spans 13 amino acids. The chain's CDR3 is CASSSTGDNEQFF. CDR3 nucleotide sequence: TGCGCCAGCAGCTCGACAGGTGACAATGAGCAGTTCTTC.

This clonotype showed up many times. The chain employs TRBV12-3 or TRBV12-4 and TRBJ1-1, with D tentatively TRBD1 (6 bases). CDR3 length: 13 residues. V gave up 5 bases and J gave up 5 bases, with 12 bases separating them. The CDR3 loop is CASSTGIGTEAFF. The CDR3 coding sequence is TGTGCCAGCAGTACAGGGATTGGGACTGAAGCTTTCTTT.

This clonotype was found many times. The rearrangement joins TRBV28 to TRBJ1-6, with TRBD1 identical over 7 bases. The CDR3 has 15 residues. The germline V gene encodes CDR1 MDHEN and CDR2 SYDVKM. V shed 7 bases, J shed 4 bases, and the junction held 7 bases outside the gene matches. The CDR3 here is CASNPGQFYNSPLHF. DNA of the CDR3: TGTGCCAGCAACCCGGGACAGTTTTATAATTCACCCCTCCACTTT.

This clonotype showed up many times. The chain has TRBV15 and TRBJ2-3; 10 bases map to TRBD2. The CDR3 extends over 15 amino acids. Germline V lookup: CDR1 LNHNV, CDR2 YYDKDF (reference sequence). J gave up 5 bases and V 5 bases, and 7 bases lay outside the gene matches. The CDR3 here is CATSPSGSREDTQYF. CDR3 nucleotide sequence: TGTGCCACCAGCCCTAGCGGGAGTAGGGAAGATACGCAGTATTTT.

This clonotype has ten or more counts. The DNA of the CDR3 is TGCAGTGCTACCCTTGGGGAGACCCAGTACTTC. It codes for CSATLGETQYF. V and J are TRBV20-1 and TRBJ2-5; no clear D. The V gene's germline CDR1 is DFQATT and CDR2 SNEGSKA (reference sequence). V was shortened by 4 bases and J by 5 bases, with 8 bases between the two germline ends. This CDR3 has 11 amino acids.

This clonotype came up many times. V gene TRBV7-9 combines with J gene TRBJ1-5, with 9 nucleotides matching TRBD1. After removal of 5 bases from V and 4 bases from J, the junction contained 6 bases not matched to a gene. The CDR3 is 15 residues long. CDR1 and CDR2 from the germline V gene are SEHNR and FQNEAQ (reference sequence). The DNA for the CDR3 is TGTGCCAGCAGCCCGGGACAGGGTACGAATCAGCCCCAGCATTTT. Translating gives CASSPGQGTNQPQHF.

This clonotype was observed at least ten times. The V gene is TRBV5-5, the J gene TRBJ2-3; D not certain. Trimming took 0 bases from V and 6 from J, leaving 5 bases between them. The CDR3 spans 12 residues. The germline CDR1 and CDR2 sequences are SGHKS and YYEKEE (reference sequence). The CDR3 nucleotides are TGTGCCAGCAGCTTGGTCTGGGATACGCAGTATTTT. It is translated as CASSLVWDTQYF.

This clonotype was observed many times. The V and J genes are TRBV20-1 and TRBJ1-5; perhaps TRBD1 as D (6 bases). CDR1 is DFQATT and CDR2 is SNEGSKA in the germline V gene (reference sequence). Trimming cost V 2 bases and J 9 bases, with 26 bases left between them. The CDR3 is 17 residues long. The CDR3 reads CSARIPTRGDTGRPQHF. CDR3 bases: TGCAGTGCTAGAATTCCTACTCGTGGGGACACAGGTCGGCCCCAGCATTTT.

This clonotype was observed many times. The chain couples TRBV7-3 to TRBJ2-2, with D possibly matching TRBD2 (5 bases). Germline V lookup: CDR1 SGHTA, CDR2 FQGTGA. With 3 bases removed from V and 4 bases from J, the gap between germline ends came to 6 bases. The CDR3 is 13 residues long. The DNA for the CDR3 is TGTGCCAGCAGCTTTGCGGGCACCGGGGAGCTGTTTTTT. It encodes CASSFAGTGELFF.

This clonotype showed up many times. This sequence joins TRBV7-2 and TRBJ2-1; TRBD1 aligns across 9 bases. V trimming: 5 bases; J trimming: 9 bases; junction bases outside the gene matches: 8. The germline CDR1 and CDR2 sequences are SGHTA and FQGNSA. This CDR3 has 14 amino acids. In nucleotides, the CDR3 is TGTGCCAGCAGCGCCGGGACAGGGACGGGTGAGCAGTTCTTC. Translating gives CASSAGTGTGEQFF.

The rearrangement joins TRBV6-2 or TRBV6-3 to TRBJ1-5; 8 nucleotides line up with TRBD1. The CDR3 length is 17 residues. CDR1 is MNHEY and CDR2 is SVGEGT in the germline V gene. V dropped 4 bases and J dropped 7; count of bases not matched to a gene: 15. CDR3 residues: CASSSNPGGGSNQPQHF. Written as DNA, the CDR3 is TGTGCCAGCAGTTCCAACCCAGGGGGCGGATCAAACCAGCCCCAGCATTTT.

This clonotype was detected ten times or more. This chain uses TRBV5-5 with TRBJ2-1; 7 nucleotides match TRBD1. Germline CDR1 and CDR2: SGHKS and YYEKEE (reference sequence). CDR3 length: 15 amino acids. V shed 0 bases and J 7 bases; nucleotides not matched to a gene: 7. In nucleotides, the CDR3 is TGTGCCAGCAGCTTGGCGTTGGCAGGGGGAAATGAGCAGTTCTTC. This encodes CASSLALAGGNEQFF.

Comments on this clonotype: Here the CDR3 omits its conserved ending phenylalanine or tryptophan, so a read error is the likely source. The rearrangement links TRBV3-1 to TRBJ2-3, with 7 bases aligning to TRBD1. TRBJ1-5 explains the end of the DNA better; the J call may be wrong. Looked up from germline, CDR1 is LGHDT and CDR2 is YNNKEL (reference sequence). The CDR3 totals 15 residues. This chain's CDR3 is CASSQVSSGTDTQHL. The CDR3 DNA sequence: TGTGCCAGCAGCCAAGTTTCTAGCGGGACAGATACGCAGCATTTA.